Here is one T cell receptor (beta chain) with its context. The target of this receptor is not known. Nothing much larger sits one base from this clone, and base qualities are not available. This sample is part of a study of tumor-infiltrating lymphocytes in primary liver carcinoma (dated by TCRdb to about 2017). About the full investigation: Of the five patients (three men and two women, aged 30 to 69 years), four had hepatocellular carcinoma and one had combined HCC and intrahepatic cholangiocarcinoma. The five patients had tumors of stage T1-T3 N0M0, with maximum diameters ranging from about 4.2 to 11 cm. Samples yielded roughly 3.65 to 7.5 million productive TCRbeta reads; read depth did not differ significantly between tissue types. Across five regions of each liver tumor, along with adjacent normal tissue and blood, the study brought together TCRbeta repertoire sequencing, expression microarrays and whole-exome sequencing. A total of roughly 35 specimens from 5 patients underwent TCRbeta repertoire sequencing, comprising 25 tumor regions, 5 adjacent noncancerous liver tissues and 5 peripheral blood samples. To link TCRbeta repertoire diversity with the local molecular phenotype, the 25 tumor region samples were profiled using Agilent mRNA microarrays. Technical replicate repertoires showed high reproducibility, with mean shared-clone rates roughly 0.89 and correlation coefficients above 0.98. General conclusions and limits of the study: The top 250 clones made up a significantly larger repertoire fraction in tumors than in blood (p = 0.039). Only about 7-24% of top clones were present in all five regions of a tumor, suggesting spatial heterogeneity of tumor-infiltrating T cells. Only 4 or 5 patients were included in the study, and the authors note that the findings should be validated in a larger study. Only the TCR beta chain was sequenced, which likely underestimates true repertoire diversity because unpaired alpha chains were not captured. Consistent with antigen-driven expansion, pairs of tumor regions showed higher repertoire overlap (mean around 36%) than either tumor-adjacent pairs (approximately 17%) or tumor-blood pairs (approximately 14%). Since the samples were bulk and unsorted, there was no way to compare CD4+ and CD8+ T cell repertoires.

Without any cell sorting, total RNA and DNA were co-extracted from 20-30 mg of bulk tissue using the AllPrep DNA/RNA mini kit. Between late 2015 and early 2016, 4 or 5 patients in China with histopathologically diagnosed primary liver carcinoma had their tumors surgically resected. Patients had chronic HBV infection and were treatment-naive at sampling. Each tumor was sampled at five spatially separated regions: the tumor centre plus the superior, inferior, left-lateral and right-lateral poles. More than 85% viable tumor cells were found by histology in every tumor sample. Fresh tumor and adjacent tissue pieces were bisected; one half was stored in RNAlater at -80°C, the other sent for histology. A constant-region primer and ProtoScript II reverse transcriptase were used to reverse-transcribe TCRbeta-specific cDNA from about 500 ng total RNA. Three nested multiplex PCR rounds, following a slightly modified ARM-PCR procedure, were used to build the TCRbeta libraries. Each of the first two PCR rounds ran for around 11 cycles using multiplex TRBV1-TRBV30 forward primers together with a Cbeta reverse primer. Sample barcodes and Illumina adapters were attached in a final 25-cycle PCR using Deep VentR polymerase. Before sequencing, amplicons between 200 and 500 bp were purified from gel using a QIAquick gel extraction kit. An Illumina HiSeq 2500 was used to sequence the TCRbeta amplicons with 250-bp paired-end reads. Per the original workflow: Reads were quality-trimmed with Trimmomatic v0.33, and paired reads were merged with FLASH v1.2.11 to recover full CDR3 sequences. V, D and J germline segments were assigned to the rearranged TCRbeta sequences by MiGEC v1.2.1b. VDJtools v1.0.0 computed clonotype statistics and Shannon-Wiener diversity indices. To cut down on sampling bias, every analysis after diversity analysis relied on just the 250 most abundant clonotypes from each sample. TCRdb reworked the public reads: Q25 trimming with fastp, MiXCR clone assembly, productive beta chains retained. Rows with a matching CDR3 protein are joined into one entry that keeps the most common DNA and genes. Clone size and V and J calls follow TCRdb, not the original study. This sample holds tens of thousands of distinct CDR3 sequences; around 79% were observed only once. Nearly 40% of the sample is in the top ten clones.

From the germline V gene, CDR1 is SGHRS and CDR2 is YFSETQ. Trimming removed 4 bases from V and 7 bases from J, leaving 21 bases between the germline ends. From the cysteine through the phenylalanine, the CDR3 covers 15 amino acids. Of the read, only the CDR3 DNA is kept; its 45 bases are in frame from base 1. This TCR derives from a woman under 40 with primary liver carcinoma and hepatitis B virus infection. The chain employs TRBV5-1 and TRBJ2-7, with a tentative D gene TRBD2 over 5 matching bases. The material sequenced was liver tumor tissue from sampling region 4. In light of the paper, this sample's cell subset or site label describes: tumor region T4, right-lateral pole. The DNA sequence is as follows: TGCGCCAGCAGCCCGAGGGCGGGCTTCGTCTATGAGCAGTACTTC. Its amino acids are CASSPRAGFVYEQYF. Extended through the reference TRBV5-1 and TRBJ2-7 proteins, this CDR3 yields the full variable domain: KAGVTQTPRYLIKTRGQQVTLSCSPISGHRSVSWYQQTPGQGLQFLFEYFSETQRNKGNFPGRFSGRQFSNSRSEMNVSTLELGDSALYLCASSPRAGFVYEQYFGPGTRLTVT.